This is a list of T cell receptor beta chains from one sample in a study of identical twins. MiXCR, applied by TCRdb to the 5' RACE reads, yields one record per CDR3 protein. The sample yields some 590,000 distinct CDR3 sequences, 9% to 10% seen once. These data were also reused for a study on yellow fever vaccine responses in identical twins.

The sample was PBMCs. All receptors derive from a woman between 18 and 29 years old in good health. Both conserved end residues are part of each CDR3. A D gene is named only where the DNA matches it firmly. Rows may omit the clone size; those that give it use once, few, many or a size class.

TRBV7-9	many	.	TRBJ2-1	TGTGCCAGCAGCTACGAAGTAGGACCTCGAGTAAATGAGCAGTTCTTC	CASSYEVGPRVNEQFF
TRBV27	few	.	TRBJ2-1	TGTGCCAGCAGTTTAGCGAAGAGTATGTCATATCACAATGAGCAGTTCTTC	CASSLAKSMSYHNEQFF
TRBV7-9	many	.	TRBJ1-1	TGTGCCAGCAGCTTAGCCCGGGAGGCAGCTTTCTTT	CASSLAREAAFF
TRBV11-2	.	.	TRBJ2-7	TGTGCCAGCAGCTCGTTACTAGACTACGAGCAGTACTTC	CASSSLLDYEQYF
TRBV4-3	many	.	TRBJ1-1	TGCGCCAGCAGCCAAGATTTTCGGGGGAACACTGAAGCTTTCTTT	CASSQDFRGNTEAFF
TRBV9	many	.	TRBJ2-2	TGTGCCAGCAGCGTAGTGAGGGGGGAGCTGTTTTTT	CASSVVRGELFF
TRBV12-3/TRBV12-4	.	.	TRBJ1-5	TGTGCCAGCAGTTTAGTAACCGCAAATCAGCCCCAGCATTTT	CASSLVTANQPQHF
TRBV7-2	few	TRBD2	TRBJ2-5	TGTGCCAGCAGCCCATCCTTAGCGGGGGGCCAAGAGACCCAGTACTTC	CASSPSLAGGQETQYF
TRBV20-1	many	.	TRBJ2-5	TGCAGTGTAGGGAGGCTGGCAGGGCTAATTCGCAAGACCCAGTACTTC	CSVGRLAGLIRKTQYF
TRBV29-1	.	TRBD1	TRBJ2-7	TGCAGCGTTGCGGTTGACAGGGGGGTCGAGCAGTACTTC	CSVAVDRGVEQYF
TRBV28	many	.	TRBJ2-1	TGTGCCAGCACGCGGTTAGCGTACAATGAGCAGTTCTTC	CASTRLAYNEQFF
TRBV5-6	many	.	TRBJ2-2	TGTGCCAGCAGGCGCCAAGACGGCGGGGAGCTGTTTTTT	CASRRQDGGELFF
TRBV23-1	few	.	TRBJ2-5	TGCGCCAGCAGTCTGGGCCGAAGACCCACTCAGGAAGAGACCCAGTACTTC	CASSLGRRPTQEETQYF
TRBV5-1	many	.	TRBJ1-2	TGCGCCAGCAGCTTGGACCAGGGGAACTATGGCTACACCTTC	CASSLDQGNYGYTF
TRBV6-1	.	TRBD2	TRBJ2-7	TGTGCCAGCATGCGAATCCGTACGGGAGGGACCTACGAGCAGTACTTC	CASMRIRTGGTYEQYF
TRBV12-3/TRBV12-4	few	.	TRBJ2-7	TGTGCCAGCACTCGGGCAGGCTCCTACGAGCAGTACTTC	CASTRAGSYEQYF
TRBV5-1	.	TRBD2	TRBJ2-7	TGCGCCAGCAGCATCGGGACTAGCGGGAGTGGAATTTCAAGGCAGTACTTC	CASSIGTSGSGISRQYF
TRBV20-1	.	TRBD2	TRBJ2-1	TGCAGCGCCCGGACTAGCGGGGGGGTCTATGAGCAGTTCTTC	CSARTSGGVYEQFF
TRBV29-1	.	.	TRBJ2-7	TGCAGCGTTGCGGGTAGCGCCTACGAGCAGTACTTC	CSVAGSAYEQYF
TRBV7-2	many	TRBD2	TRBJ2-7	TGTGCCAGCAGCTTGGGACTAGCGGGAGACGAGCAGTACTTC	CASSLGLAGDEQYF
TRBV20-1	many	TRBD1	TRBJ2-1	TGCAGTGCCCCTGCGGCAGGGGGCAATTACGTGAATGAGCAGTTCTTC	CSAPAAGGNYVNEQFF
TRBV12-3/TRBV12-4	many	TRBD2	TRBJ2-7	TGTGCCAGCAGTTTCGGTAGCGGGAGGGCCTACGAGCAGTACTTC	CASSFGSGRAYEQYF
TRBV25-1	few	TRBD1	TRBJ1-4	TGTGCCAGCAGTGAATATGGACAGGGGCGCCTTGTTAATGAAAAACTGTTTTTT	CASSEYGQGRLVNEKLFF
TRBV27	few	TRBD1	TRBJ2-7	TGTGCCAGCAGTTTTCTTACAGGGGCCCCTTCCTACGAGCAGTACTTC	CASSFLTGAPSYEQYF
TRBV5-1	.	.	TRBJ1-1	TGCGCCAGCAGCTTGAGGAACAGGGTGAACACTGAAGCTTTCTTT	CASSLRNRVNTEAFF
TRBV12-3/TRBV12-4	few	TRBD1	TRBJ2-7	TGTGCCAGCAGTCATAACCCGGGGACAGCGACCTACGAGCAGTACTTC	CASSHNPGTATYEQYF
TRBV10-3	.	TRBD2	TRBJ2-7	TGTGCCATCTCTAGCGGGAGCTACCCAGTTGACTACGAGCAGTACTTC	CAISSGSYPVDYEQYF
TRBV25-1	many	.	TRBJ2-3	TGTGCCAGCAGTGATCCGGGACGGAGCACAGATACGCAGTATTTT	CASSDPGRSTDTQYF
TRBV5-1	few	TRBD1	TRBJ1-6	TGCGCCAGCAGCCCCGGCGACAGGGAGAGGTCACCCCTCCACTTT	CASSPGDRERSPLHF
TRBV10-1	few	.	TRBJ2-3	TGCGCCAGCAGCGGGGGTTCCCTCACAGATACGCAGTATTTT	CASSGGSLTDTQYF
TRBV7-2	many	TRBD2	TRBJ2-7	TGTGCCAGCAGCCGAGGGGGACTAGCCGAATCCTACGAGCAGTACTTC	CASSRGGLAESYEQYF
TRBV20-1	.	.	TRBJ2-5	TGCAGTGCTATAGTTCGAGCGATCGGGACCCAGTACTTC	CSAIVRAIGTQYF
TRBV6-1	.	.	TRBJ2-3	TGTGCCAGCAGCGCCAGGGATATAGATACGCAGTATTTT	CASSARDIDTQYF
TRBV20-1	few	.	TRBJ2-1	TGCAGTGCTTTATACAATGAGCAGTTCTTC	CSALYNEQFF
TRBV11-1	.	.	TRBJ2-1	TGTGCCAGCAGCCCCCAGGAGCGGTACTGGTCCTACAATGAGCAGTTCTTC	CASSPQERYWSYNEQFF
TRBV6-2/TRBV6-3	many	TRBD2	TRBJ2-1	TGTGCCAGCAGTTACTCCCCGGCTAGCGGTATATACAATGAGCAGTTCTTC	CASSYSPASGIYNEQFF
TRBV7-9	few	TRBD2	TRBJ2-4	TGTGCCAGCAGCCTCAAATCTAGCGGGATCGACAAAAACATTCAGTACTTC	CASSLKSSGIDKNIQYF
TRBV20-1	few	TRBD2	TRBJ2-7	TGCAGTGCTAGATCTAGCGGGGGGGCCGTGACCTACGAGCAGTACTTC	CSARSSGGAVTYEQYF
TRBV24-1	many	TRBD2	TRBJ2-3	TGTGCCACCAGTGATTTGTCCTCTCTTAGCGGGAGAGGGACAGATACGCAGTATTTT	CATSDLSSLSGRGTDTQYF
TRBV28	few	TRBD1	TRBJ2-1	TGTGCCAGCAGTCCGCCCCGGACAGGCTCCTACAATGAGCAGTTCTTC	CASSPPRTGSYNEQFF
TRBV29-1	many	.	TRBJ1-1	TGCAGCGTTGAGCCAGGGCTGAACACTGAAGCTTTCTTT	CSVEPGLNTEAFF
TRBV6-5	.	TRBD1	TRBJ2-6	TGTGCCAGCAGTTACGTCGGGACAGGGACGACCGGGGCCAACGTCCTGACTTTC	CASSYVGTGTTGANVLTF
TRBV3-1	many	.	TRBJ2-2	TGTGCCAGCAGCCAAGATGGCTTCACCGGGGAGCTGTTTTTT	CASSQDGFTGELFF
TRBV5-1	few	TRBD2	TRBJ2-2	TGCGCCAGCAGTTTGCTACTAGCGGGGAACACCGGGGAGCTGTTTTTT	CASSLLLAGNTGELFF
TRBV5-5	.	.	TRBJ2-7	TGTGCCAGCAGCTTGGGACTGATGAGCTCCTACGAGCAGTACTTC	CASSLGLMSSYEQYF
TRBV5-1	.	.	TRBJ2-1	TGCGCCAGCAGCGACTATTTCAATGAGCAGTTCTTC	CASSDYFNEQFF
TRBV6-2/TRBV6-3	few	.	TRBJ2-7	TGTGCCTGCCCGAGGGGGAGGGCCGAGTCCTACGAGCAGTACTTC	CACPRGRAESYEQYF
TRBV7-9	.	.	TRBJ2-1	TGTGCCAGCAGCCCCCCCGGGAGCGTCTATGAGCAGTTCTTC	CASSPPGSVYEQFF
TRBV4-2	.	.	TRBJ2-7	TGTGCCAGCAGCCAAGAACGCCACTCCTACGAGCAGTACTTC	CASSQERHSYEQYF
TRBV4-3	many	.	TRBJ2-1	TGCGCCAGCAGCCTCACCGGGGTTGATGAGCAGTTCTTC	CASSLTGVDEQFF
TRBV5-5	few	.	TRBJ2-7	TGTGCCAGCAGCTTGGTGGGGATCCCCGCCGAGCAGTACTTC	CASSLVGIPAEQYF
TRBV4-2	few	.	TRBJ2-5	TGTGCCAGCAGCCAAGATCGGGGTGCCGCATACTTC	CASSQDRGAAYF